Given below is one T cell receptor (beta chain) in context. Using unique molecular identifiers, the investigators prepared the TCRbeta library. TCRdb reprocessed the PCR reads with MiXCR, giving one entry per CDR3 protein. The table lists approximately 590,000 distinct CDR3 sequences, about 11% of them singletons. These data come from a study of T-cell reconstitution after alpha-beta-depleted transplantation in children. The CDR3 totals 14 residues. The V gene's germline CDR1 is SGHTA and CDR2 FQGNSA. V was trimmed by 7 bases and J by 6 bases, leaving 16 bases between them. The material sequenced was PBMCs from the stem cell graft donor, taken from the stem cell graft. This receptor was identified in a human donor who donated a stem cell graft to a child with acute myeloid leukemia. The chain employs TRBV7-2 and TRBJ2-1; maybe TRBD2 (6 bases). CDR3 region: CASIDGGSRNEQFF. The CDR3 coding sequence is TGTGCCAGCATCGACGGAGGGTCTCGCAATGAGCAGTTCTTC.